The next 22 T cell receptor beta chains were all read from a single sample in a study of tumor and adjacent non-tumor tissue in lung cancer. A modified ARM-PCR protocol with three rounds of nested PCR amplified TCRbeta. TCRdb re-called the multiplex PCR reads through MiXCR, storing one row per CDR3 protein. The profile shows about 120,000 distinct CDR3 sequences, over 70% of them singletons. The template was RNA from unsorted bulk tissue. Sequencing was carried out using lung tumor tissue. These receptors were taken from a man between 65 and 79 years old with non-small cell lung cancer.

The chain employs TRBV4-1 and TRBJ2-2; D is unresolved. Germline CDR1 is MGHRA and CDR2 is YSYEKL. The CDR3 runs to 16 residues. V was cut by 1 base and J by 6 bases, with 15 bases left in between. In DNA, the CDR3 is TGCGCCAGCAGCCAAGGGCAAGGACCCGCCGCCGGGGAGCTGTTTTTT. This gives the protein CASSQGQGPAAGELFF.

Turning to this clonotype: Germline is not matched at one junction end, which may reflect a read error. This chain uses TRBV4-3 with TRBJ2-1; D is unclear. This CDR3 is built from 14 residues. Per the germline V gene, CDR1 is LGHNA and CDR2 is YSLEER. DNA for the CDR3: TGCGCCAGCACTCAAGATTTTGGGGTGAATGTGCAGTTCTTC. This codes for CASTQDFGVNVQFF.

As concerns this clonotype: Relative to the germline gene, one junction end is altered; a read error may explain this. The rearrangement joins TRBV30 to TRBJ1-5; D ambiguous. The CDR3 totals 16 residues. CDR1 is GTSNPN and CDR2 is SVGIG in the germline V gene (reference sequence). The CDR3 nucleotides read TGTACCTGGAGTACAAGCGGACCCTATAGCAATCAGCCCCAGCATTTT. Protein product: CTWSTSGPYSNQPQHF.

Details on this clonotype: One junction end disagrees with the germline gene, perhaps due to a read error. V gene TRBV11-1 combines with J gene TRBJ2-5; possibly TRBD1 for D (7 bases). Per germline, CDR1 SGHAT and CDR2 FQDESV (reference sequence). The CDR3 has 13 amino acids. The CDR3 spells CASSLAQGGTQYF. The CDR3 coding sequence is TGCGCCAGCAGCTTAGCGCAGGGGGGAACCCAGTACTTC.

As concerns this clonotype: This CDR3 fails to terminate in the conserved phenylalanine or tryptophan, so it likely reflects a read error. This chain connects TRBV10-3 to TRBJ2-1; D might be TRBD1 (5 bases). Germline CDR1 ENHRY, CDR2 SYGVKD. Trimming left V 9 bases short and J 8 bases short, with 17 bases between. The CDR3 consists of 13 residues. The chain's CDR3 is CAINQGSRDEQFL. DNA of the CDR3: TGTGCCATTAACCAGGGTAGCAGAGATGAGCAGTTCTTA.

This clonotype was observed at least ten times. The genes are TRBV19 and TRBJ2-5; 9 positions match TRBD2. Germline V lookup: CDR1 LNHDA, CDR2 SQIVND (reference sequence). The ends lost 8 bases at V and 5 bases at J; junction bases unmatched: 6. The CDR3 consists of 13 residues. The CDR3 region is CASRLAGSETQYF. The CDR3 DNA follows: TGTGCCAGTCGGCTAGCGGGGTCGGAGACCCAGTACTTC.

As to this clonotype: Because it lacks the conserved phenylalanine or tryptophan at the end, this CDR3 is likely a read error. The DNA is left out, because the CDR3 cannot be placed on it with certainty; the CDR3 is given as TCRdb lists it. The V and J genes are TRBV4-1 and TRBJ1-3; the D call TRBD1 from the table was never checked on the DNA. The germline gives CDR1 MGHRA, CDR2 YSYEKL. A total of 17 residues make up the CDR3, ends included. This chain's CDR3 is CASIQIHGGRIGNTMYS.

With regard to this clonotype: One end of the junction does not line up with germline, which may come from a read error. The CDR3 coding sequence is TGCAACGTTGTCCCCTATCAATCCTCGGGAGAAGAATTCTACACCTTC. Residues: CNVVPYQSSGEEFYTF. This chain links TRBV29-1 with TRBJ1-2; D remains ambiguous. Germline-derived CDR1 and CDR2 are SQVTM and ANQGSEA. CDR3 size: 16 residues.

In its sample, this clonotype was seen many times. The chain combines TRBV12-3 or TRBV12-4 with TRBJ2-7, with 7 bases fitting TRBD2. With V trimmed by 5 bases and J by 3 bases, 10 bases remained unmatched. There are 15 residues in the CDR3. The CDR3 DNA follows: TGTGCCAGCAGTCACGGATGGGGAGGGATCTACGAGCAGTACTTC. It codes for CASSHGWGGIYEQYF.

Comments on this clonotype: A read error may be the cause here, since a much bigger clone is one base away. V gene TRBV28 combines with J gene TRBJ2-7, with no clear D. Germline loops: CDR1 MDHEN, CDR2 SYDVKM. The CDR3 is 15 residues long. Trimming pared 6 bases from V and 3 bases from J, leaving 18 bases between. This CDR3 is CASSHVALGVYEQYF. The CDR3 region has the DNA TGTGCCAGCAGCCACGTTGCCTTAGGAGTCTACGAGCAGTACTTC.

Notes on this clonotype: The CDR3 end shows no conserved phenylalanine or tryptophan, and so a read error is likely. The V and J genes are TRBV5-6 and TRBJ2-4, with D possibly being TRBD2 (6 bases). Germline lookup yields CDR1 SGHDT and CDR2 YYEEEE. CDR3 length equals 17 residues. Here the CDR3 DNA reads TGTGCTAGCAGCGCTACCGGGACGGGGGTCGTTGGAAACATTCAGTACTTG. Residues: CASSATGTGVVGNIQYL.

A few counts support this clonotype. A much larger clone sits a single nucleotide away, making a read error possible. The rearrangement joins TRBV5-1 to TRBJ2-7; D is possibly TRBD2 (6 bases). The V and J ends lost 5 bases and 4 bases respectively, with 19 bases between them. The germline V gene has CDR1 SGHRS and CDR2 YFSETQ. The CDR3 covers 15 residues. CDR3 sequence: CASSSWEESPYEQYF. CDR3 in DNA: TGCGCCAGCAGTTCCTGGGAGGAATCACCTTACGAGCAGTACTTC.

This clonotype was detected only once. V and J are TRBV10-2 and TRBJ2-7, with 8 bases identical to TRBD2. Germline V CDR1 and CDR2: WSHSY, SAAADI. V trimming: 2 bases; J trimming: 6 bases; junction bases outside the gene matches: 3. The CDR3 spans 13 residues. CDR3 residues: CASSEASGCEQYF. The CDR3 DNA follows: TGCGCCAGCAGTGAGGCTAGCGGGTGCGAGCAGTACTTC.

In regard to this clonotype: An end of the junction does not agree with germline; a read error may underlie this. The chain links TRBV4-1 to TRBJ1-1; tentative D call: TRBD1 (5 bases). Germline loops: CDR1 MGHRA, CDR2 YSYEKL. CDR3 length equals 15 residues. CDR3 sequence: CVSSQITGLNNEAFF. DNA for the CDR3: TGCGTCAGCAGCCAAATTACAGGCTTGAACAATGAAGCGTTCTTT.

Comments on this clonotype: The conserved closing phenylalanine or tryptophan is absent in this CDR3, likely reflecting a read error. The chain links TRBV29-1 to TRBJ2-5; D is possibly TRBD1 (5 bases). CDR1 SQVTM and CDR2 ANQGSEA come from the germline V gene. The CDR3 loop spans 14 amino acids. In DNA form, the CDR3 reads TGCAACGTTATGTGGGGCAGGTCTCGAGAGACCCAGTACATC. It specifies CNVMWGRSRETQYI.

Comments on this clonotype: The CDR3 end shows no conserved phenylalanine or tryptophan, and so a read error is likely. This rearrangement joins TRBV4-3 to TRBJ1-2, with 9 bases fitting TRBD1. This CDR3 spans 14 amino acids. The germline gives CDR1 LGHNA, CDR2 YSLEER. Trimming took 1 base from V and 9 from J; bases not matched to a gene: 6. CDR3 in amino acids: CASSQGLGTGRYTS. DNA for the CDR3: TGCGCCAGCAGCCAAGGCCTCGGGACAGGGCGCTACACCTCC.

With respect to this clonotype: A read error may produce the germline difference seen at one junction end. The CDR3: CASRDGTRTDTQYF. CDR3 sequence (DNA): TGTGCCAGTAGGGACGGGACTCGCACAGACACGCAGTATTTT. This chain joins TRBV6-1 and TRBJ2-3; D perhaps matches TRBD2 (6 bases). Germline lookup yields CDR1 MNHNS and CDR2 SASEGT. CDR3 length: 14 amino acids.

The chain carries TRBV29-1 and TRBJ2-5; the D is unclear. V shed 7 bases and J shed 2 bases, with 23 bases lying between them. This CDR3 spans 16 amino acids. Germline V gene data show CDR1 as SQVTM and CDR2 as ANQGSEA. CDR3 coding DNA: TGCAGCGACAAGCCCTGCCTCCAGACGGGTCAAGAGACCCAGTACTTC. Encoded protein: CSDKPCLQTGQETQYF.

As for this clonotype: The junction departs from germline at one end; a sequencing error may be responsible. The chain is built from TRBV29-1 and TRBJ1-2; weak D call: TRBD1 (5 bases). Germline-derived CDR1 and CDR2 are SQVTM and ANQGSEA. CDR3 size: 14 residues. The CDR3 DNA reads TGCAGCGGGGGAGTGGAGGGGACCGGGAGTAGCTACATCTTC. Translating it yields CSGGVEGTGSSYIF.

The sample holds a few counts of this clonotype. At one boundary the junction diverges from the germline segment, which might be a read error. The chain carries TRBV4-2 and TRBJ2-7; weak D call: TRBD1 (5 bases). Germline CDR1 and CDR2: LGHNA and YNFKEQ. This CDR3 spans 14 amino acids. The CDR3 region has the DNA TGTGCCAGTAGCCAAGGACAAGGTCTCTACGAGCAGCACTTC. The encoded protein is CASSQGQGLYEQHF.

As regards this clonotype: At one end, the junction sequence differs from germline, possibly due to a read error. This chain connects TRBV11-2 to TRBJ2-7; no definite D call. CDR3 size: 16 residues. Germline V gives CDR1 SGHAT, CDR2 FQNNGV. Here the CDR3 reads CAGSPPAVTPTYEQYF. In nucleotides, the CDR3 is TGTGCCGGCAGCCCCCCCGCCGTGACACCAACCTACGAACAGTACTTC.

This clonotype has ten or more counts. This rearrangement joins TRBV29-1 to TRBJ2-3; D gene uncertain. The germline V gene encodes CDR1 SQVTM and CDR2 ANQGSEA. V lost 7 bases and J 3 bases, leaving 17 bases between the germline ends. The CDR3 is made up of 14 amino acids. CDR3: CSANDGQRTDTQYF. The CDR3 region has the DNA TGCAGCGCAAACGACGGCCAGAGGACAGATACGCAGTATTTT.